This is a list of T cell receptor beta chains from one sample in a study of Ad26.COV2.S vaccination and SARS-CoV-2 variants. Data came from immunoSEQ multiplex PCR; TCRdb stores just in-frame clones and leaves some out. The table has approximately 280,000 clones, 70% to 90% seen once; the top ten hold less than 3.5%. Sequences were derived from peripheral blood, sampled in a trial of Ad26.COV2.S vaccine versus placebo. Every receptor here comes from a person aged 18-65 years who received the Ad26.COV2.S COVID-19 vaccine or a placebo. CDR3s include the opening cysteine and the closing phenylalanine or tryptophan. A D gene is named only where the DNA matches it firmly. Rows give clone size only sometimes, using once, few, many, or a class for an expanded clone.

11 . . TRBJ2-2 TRBV18 TGTGCCAGCAGGGTAACCGGGGAGCTGTTTTTT CASRVTGELFF
15 . . TRBJ2-1 TRBV7-8 TGTGCCAGCAGCCCACAGTCCGTCTCCTACAATGAGCAGTTCTTC CASSPQSVSYNEQFF
14 . . TRBJ2-4 TRBV21-1 TGTGCCAGCAGCGACTGGACAGGAGAAAACATTCAGTACTTC CASSDWTGENIQYF
14 few . TRBJ1-4 TRBV10-3 TGTGCCATCAGTGCCCAGGGATCGGTTGAAAAACTGTTTTTT CAISAQGSVEKLFF
15 . . TRBJ2-7 TRBV6-2/TRBV6-3 TGTGCCAGCAGTTACGAGGTTGCAGGGAGCTACGAGCAGTACTTC CASSYEVAGSYEQYF
15 . . TRBJ1-6 TRBV6-6 TGTGCCAGCAGTTACTCGGGGGTTCTGGATTCACCCCTCCACTTT CASSYSGVLDSPLHF
14 once . TRBJ2-7 TRBV5-1 TGCGCCAGCAGCTTGGAACAGGGATCCTACGAGCAGTACTTC CASSLEQGSYEQYF
11 . . TRBJ1-4 TRBV7-9 TGTGCCAGCAGCTTTAATGAAAAACTGTTTTTT CASSFNEKLFF
14 . TRBD1 TRBJ1-5 TRBV18 TGTGCCAGCTCACCAGACAGGGAGTATCAGCCCCAGCATTTT CASSPDREYQPQHF
13 once . TRBJ2-1 TRBV7-3 TGTGCCAGCAGCTTATCAGGGTTGGGTGAGCAGTTCTTC CASSLSGLGEQFF
14 . TRBD2 TRBJ2-5 TRBV6-6 TGTGCCAGCAGCCTACTAGCGGCTCAAGAGACCCAGTACTTC CASSLLAAQETQYF
16 once . TRBJ2-5 TRBV11-2 TGTGCCAGCAGCCCATCCAAGACGGTCCTACGGGAGACCCAGTACTTC CASSPSKTVLRETQYF
15 . TRBD1 TRBJ1-1 TRBV5-4 TGTGCCAGCAGCTTGGCCAACAGGGGGAACACTGAAGCTTTCTTT CASSLANRGNTEAFF
14 . . TRBJ2-2 TRBV30 TGTGCCTGGAATGCAGGGCATGACACCGGGGAGCTGTTTTTT CAWNAGHDTGELFF
10 . . TRBJ2-1 TRBV20-1 TGCAGTGCTAGAAAAGATGGGCGTCTCTTC CSARKDGRLF
12 . . TRBJ2-5 TRBV6-6 TGTGCCAGCAGTTACTCCCTAGAGACCCAGTACTTC CASSYSLETQYF
17 . . TRBJ2-7 TRBV12-5 TGTGCTAGTGGCCTGGCCCGGACAGTCCCTAACTCCTACGAGCAGTACTTC CASGLARTVPNSYEQYF
13 . . TRBJ1-1 TRBV30 TGTGCCTGGAGTGTCTGGGTGAACACTGAAGCTTTCTTT CAWSVWVNTEAFF
17 . . TRBJ2-3 TRBV4-1 TGCGCCAGCAGCCAAGATTGGCGAGTAGCGCCCGTGGATACGCAGTATTTT CASSQDWRVAPVDTQYF
21 . TRBD2 TRBJ2-1 TRBV7-4 TGTGCCAGCAGCTCTAATCCGGGACTAGCGGGGGGATTAGGGTCCTACAATGAGCAGTTCTTC CASSSNPGLAGGLGSYNEQFF
14 few . TRBJ2-5 TRBV2 TGTGCCAGCAGTGATGGACGGACCCAAGAGACCCAGTACTTC CASSDGRTQETQYF
17 . . TRBJ1-4 TRBV18 TGTGCCAGCTCACCACCGGTATTTACAGTCAATAATGAAAAACTGTTTTTT CASSPPVFTVNNEKLFF
17 . . TRBJ1-5 TRBV6-6 TGTGCCAGCAGTCAGACTCGGCCAGGGACCGTCAATCAGCCCCAGCATTTT CASSQTRPGTVNQPQHF
16 . . TRBJ2-1 TRBV27 TGTGCCAGCAGTCGCCGGGGTCCTCTCGGAAGCAATGAGCAGTTCTTC CASSRRGPLGSNEQFF
15 . . TRBJ2-7 TRBV5-1 TGCGCCAGCAGCTTACGGAGGGACCACTCCTACGAGCAGTACTTC CASSLRRDHSYEQYF
14 once . TRBJ2-7 TRBV11-2 TGTGCCAGCAGCTTAGTAGGGTCGGGAGAGGAGCAGTACTTC CASSLVGSGEEQYF
16 . . TRBJ2-3 TRBV7-9 TGTGCCAGCAGCTTAAGCGTATCCGCCTCCACAGATACGCAGTATTTT CASSLSVSASTDTQYF
16 . . TRBJ2-7 TRBV6-5 TGTGCCAGCAGTTACTCGACGCCCGACTGGGACCACGAGCAGTACTTC CASSYSTPDWDHEQYF
16 . . TRBJ1-3 TRBV27 TGTGCCAGCAGTTTATCAGGGAGGGTAGGAGGAAACACCATATATTTT CASSLSGRVGGNTIYF
15 once . TRBJ1-2 TRBV29-1 TGCAGCGTCGGAGAGGGCGGACAAAACGGCGATGGCTACACCTTC CSVGEGGQNGDGYTF
11 . . TRBJ2-7 TRBV6-5 TGTGCCAGCAGTTATAGCGGTTGGCAGTACTTC CASSYSGWQYF
15 . TRBD2 TRBJ2-3 TRBV11-2 TGTGCCAGCAGATCTACTAGCGGGAGGGGCGATACGCAGTATTTT CASRSTSGRGDTQYF
12 . . TRBJ2-7 TRBV12-3/TRBV12-4 TGTGCCAGCAGAAGGGGCGGGTACGAGCAGTACTTC CASRRGGYEQYF